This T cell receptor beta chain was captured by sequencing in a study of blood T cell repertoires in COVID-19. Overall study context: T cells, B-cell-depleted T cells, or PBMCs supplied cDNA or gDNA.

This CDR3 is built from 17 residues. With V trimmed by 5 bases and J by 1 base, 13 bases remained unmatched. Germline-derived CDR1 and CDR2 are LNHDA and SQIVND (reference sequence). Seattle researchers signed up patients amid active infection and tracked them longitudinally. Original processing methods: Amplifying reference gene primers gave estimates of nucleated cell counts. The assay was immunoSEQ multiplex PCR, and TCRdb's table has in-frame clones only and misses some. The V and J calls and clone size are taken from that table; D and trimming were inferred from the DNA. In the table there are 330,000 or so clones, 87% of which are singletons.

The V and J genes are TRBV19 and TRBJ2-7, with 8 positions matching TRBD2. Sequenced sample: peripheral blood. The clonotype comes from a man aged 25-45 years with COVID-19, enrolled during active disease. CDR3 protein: CASSHHVAGGASYEQYF. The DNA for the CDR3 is TGTGCCAGTAGTCACCACGTGGCGGGAGGTGCTTCCTACGAGCAGTACTTC.